This T cell receptor beta chain was retrieved from a study of blood T cells in healthy people across ages. General observations from the study: Possibly confounding the expanded clonotype changes was the fact that donor CMV status was unknown. Unsorted PBMC input precluded a conclusive naive versus antigen-experienced comparison.

Then a second PCR, running about 6 to 12 cycles, was carried out with a sample-barcoded 5' primer and a J-beta primer mix. Every cDNA was tagged by a template-switch adaptor with 12 random nucleotides. TCRdb re-analysed the 5' RACE reads in MiXCR, keeping a single row per CDR3 protein. The sample has under 2,000,000 distinct CDR3 sequences; roughly 52% are singletons. Concerning this clonotype: The target antigen is unknown.

The TCR originated in a woman aged 40 to 49 in good health. The sequencing sample was made of blood.

The CDR3 DNA sequence: TGCAGTGCTAGAGATAACAGGAGGACGATCGATACGCAGTATTTT. Its translation: CSARDNRRTIDTQYF. This chain uses TRBV20-1 with TRBJ2-3, with D perhaps assigned TRBD1 or TRBD2 (5 bases each). Looked up from germline, CDR1 is DFQATT and CDR2 is SNEGSKA (reference sequence). The V end was cut by 0 bases, the J end by 6 bases, with 16 bases between. The CDR3 extends over 15 amino acids.